This section outlines one T cell receptor beta chain sequence together with its context. Its antigen is currently unknown. This sample stems from a study of shared clonotypes between healthy human individuals. Study-wide findings and caveats: Memory subsets had estimated richness that was generally smaller than that of naive subsets. The study drew on few donors, limiting represented genetic and exposure-history diversity. In contrast to clonotypes shared by all four donors, non-shared clonotypes had lower generation probabilities. It was observed that 5% to 6% of naive CD4 clonotypes were shared across several donors.

TCRdb's copy holds only in-frame clones and misses some; the assay was immunoSEQ multiplex PCR. In the table there are around 550,000 clones, 95% of which are singletons. It was CD45RO-negative cells, positively selected for CCR7, that made up naive CD8 cells, with terminally differentiated effector memory CD45RA+ cells excluded. Material: naive CD8+ T cells sorted from blood. The sequence was obtained from a woman aged 25 to 45 in good health.

In nucleotides, the CDR3 is TGTGCCAGCAGTCCCTCAGCGGGAGCAGTTAACGAGCAGTACTTC. Encoded protein: CASSPSAGAVNEQYF. The J gene is TRBJ2-7, the V gene TRBV27; 8 bases align to TRBD2. The CDR3 totals 15 residues. Germline CDR1 MNHEY, CDR2 SMNVEV (reference sequence). V lost 5 bases, J lost 5 bases, and 11 bases stayed unmatched.